These T cell receptor beta chains were read from a single sample in a study of T cells in Graves' hyperthyroidism and ophthalmopathy. Via MiXCR, TCRdb re-called the multiplex PCR reads, giving one row per CDR3 protein. Counted here are 380,000 or so distinct CDR3 sequences, approximately 15% occurring once; the ten biggest clones make up around 23%. Source material: blood. Receptor source: a woman aged 30 to 39 with Graves' hyperthyroidism. CDR3s include the opening cysteine and the closing phenylalanine or tryptophan. Each record gives: J gene, D gene, V gene, clone size, CDR3 protein, CDR3 DNA. A D gene is named only where the DNA matches it firmly. Expanded clones are given a class, and other clones once, few, many or no size at all.

TRBJ2-3 | NA | TRBV6-2/TRBV6-3 | NA | CASSYLTRKSTDTQYF | TGTGCCAGCAGTTACTTAACGCGTAAAAGCACAGATACGCAGTATTTT
TRBJ2-7 | TRBD2 | TRBV20-1 | few | CSARDRTSRNYEQYF | TGCAGTGCTAGAGATCGGACTAGCAGAAACTACGAGCAGTACTTC
TRBJ2-3 | NA | TRBV15 | NA | CATSRDLTSTDTQYF | TGTGCCACCAGCAGAGATTTAACTAGCACAGATACGCAGTATTTT
TRBJ1-6 | NA | TRBV2 | NA | CASRGQLNSPLHF | TGTGCCAGCAGGGGCCAGCTTAATTCACCCCTCCACTTT
TRBJ2-7 | NA | TRBV7-2 | few | CASSLGPVSYEQYF | TGTGCCAGCAGCTTAGGCCCGGTTTCCTACGAGCAGTACTTC
TRBJ2-3 | NA | TRBV11-2 | many | CASSPPAPSTDTQYF | TGTGCCAGCAGCCCCCCAGCCCCTAGCACAGATACGCAGTATTTT
TRBJ2-3 | NA | TRBV11-2 | many | CASSLDRLGDTQYF | TGTGCCAGCAGCTTAGATCGGCTGGGCGATACGCAGTATTTT
TRBJ2-3 | NA | TRBV7-2 | many | CASSLGALGTQYF | TGTGCCAGCAGCTTAGGGGCGCTCGGTACGCAGTATTTT
TRBJ2-7 | TRBD2 | TRBV7-2 | few | CASSSLRLAGGEQYF | TGTGCCAGCAGCTCTCTTCGACTAGCGGGAGGCGAGCAGTACTTC
TRBJ2-1 | NA | TRBV7-8 | few | CASSLPGTGNNEQFF | TGTGCCAGCAGCTTGCCCGGGACTGGGAACAATGAGCAGTTCTTC
TRBJ2-5 | TRBD2 | TRBV12-3/TRBV12-4 | NA | CASSPRRGWETQHF | TGTGCCAGCAGTCCCAGGCGGGGGTGGGAGACCCAGCACTTC
TRBJ2-5 | TRBD1 | TRBV7-2 | many | CASSSRQGTGQYF | TGTGCCAGCAGCTCCAGACAGGGGACGGGCCAGTACTTC
TRBJ2-3 | NA | TRBV6-1 | many | CASSRGFGDTQYF | TGTGCCAGCAGCCGAGGGTTTGGAGATACGCAGTATTTT
TRBJ1-6 | NA | TRBV7-2 | many | CASSPMGWDNSPLHF | TGTGCCAGCAGCCCCATGGGATGGGATAATTCACCCCTCCACTTT
TRBJ2-5 | NA | TRBV15 | many | CATSRVYADPGTQYF | TGTGCCACCAGCAGAGTTTATGCCGACCCGGGGACCCAGTACTTC
TRBJ1-2 | NA | TRBV9 | few | CASSKGGSNYGYTF | TGTGCCAGCAGTAAGGGGGGGAGTAACTATGGCTACACCTTC
TRBJ2-1 | TRBD2 | TRBV12-3/TRBV12-4 | many | CASTVGGGTTNEQFF | TGTGCCAGCACCGTTGGGGGGGGGACCACCAATGAGCAGTTCTTC
TRBJ1-1 | NA | TRBV6-1 | many | CATREGIHAEAFF | TGTGCCACCCGGGAGGGGATACATGCTGAAGCTTTCTTT
TRBJ1-2 | NA | TRBV28 | few | CASRTPDRVRNGYTF | TGTGCCAGCAGGACACCAGACAGAGTACGAAATGGCTACACCTTC
TRBJ2-3 | TRBD2 | TRBV28 | NA | CASSNYPTSDTDTQYF | TGTGCCAGCAGTAACTACCCGACTAGCGACACAGATACGCAGTATTTT
TRBJ2-2 | TRBD1 | TRBV3-1 | few | CASSQNGQGAGGELFF | TGTGCCAGCAGCCAGAACGGACAGGGGGCGGGCGGGGAGCTGTTTTTT
TRBJ2-1 | NA | TRBV7-2 | many | CASSLEIRRSRSYNEQFF | TGTGCCAGCAGCTTAGAAATCCGACGATCCCGCTCCTACAATGAGCAGTTCTTC
TRBJ1-4 | NA | TRBV7-8 | few | CASSLNFIGGRKEKLFF | TGTGCCAGCAGCTTAAATTTTATTGGGGGGCGGAAGGAAAAACTGTTTTTT
TRBJ2-1 | NA | TRBV11-2 | many | CASSLVGGREQFF | TGTGCCAGCAGCTTGGTGGGGGGCCGTGAGCAGTTCTTC
TRBJ2-7 | NA | TRBV6-2/TRBV6-3 | many | CASRKTGRGDYEQYF | TGTGCCAGCAGGAAAACAGGGAGGGGAGACTACGAGCAGTACTTC
TRBJ2-3 | NA | TRBV20-1 | NA | CSAMVAVTSPDTQYF | TGCAGTGCTATGGTCGCGGTAACCTCCCCAGATACGCAGTATTTT
TRBJ2-1 | TRBD2 | TRBV20-1 | many | CSARAWLAGGPEQFF | TGCAGTGCTAGAGCATGGCTAGCGGGAGGACCTGAGCAGTTCTTC
TRBJ1-6 | NA | TRBV14 | NA | CASSHDENLGISPLHF | TGTGCCAGCAGCCATGACGAGAACCTGGGGATTTCACCCCTCCACTTT
TRBJ2-3 | NA | TRBV9 | few | CASNTQATDTQYF | TGTGCCAGCAACACACAGGCCACAGATACGCAGTATTTT
TRBJ2-7 | NA | TRBV2 | many | CASSFNYEQYF | TGTGCCAGCAGCTTTAATTACGAGCAGTACTTC
TRBJ2-3 | NA | TRBV11-3 | many | CASSLDGGARFRYF | TGTGCCAGCAGCTTAGATGGTGGGGCCCGTTTTAGGTATTTT
TRBJ1-1 | NA | TRBV6-1 | many | CASRVVRGTEAFF | TGTGCCAGCAGGGTCGTGAGGGGGACTGAAGCTTTCTTT
TRBJ1-3 | NA | TRBV28 | few | CASSSQRDGNTIYF | TGTGCCAGCAGCTCTCAGAGGGATGGAAACACCATATATTTT
TRBJ2-2 | NA | TRBV11-2 | many | CASSHNTGAGELFF | TGTGCCAGCAGCCACAATACGGGGGCCGGGGAGCTGTTTTTT
TRBJ2-2 | TRBD2 | TRBV27 | NA | CASNPVLAPTGELFF | TGTGCCAGCAACCCAGTACTAGCGCCCACCGGGGAGCTGTTTTTT
TRBJ2-3 | TRBD2 | TRBV7-2 | NA | CATSGPGGSLDTQYF | TGTGCCACCTCAGGACCGGGAGGGAGCCTAGATACGCAGTATTTT
TRBJ2-1 | TRBD1 | TRBV6-1 | NA | CASRAVGQGVVNEQFF | TGTGCCAGCAGGGCCGTCGGACAGGGTGTCGTAAATGAGCAGTTCTTC
TRBJ1-6 | TRBD1 | TRBV7-2 | few | CASSLDTGANSPLHF | TGTGCCAGCAGCCTCGATACAGGGGCGAATTCACCCCTCCACTTT
TRBJ2-7 | TRBD2 | TRBV2 | many | CASIAGVDEQYF | TGTGCCAGCATAGCGGGAGTGGATGAGCAGTACTTC
TRBJ2-7 | NA | TRBV7-2 | NA | CASSARLYEQYF | TGTGCCAGCAGCGCAAGGTTGTACGAGCAGTACTTC
TRBJ2-7 | NA | TRBV7-2 | NA | CASSLRRQTSYEQYF | TGTGCCAGCAGCTTGAGGCGACAGACCTCCTACGAGCAGTACTTC
TRBJ2-3 | TRBD1 | TRBV29-1 | many | CSVGTGGLTDTQYF | TGCAGCGTAGGGACAGGGGGCCTCACAGATACGCAGTATTTT
TRBJ1-5 | TRBD1 | TRBV19 | NA | CASLSWDRANQPQHF | TGTGCCAGTCTGAGTTGGGACAGGGCGAATCAGCCCCAGCATTTT
TRBJ2-1 | NA | TRBV20-1 | few | CSVETRGGNEQFF | TGCAGTGTTGAGACAAGGGGGGGCAATGAGCAGTTCTTC
TRBJ1-1 | NA | TRBV6-1 | NA | CASRLSETPITEAFF | TGTGCCAGCAGGCTCAGTGAGACCCCGATCACTGAAGCTTTCTTT
TRBJ2-5 | NA | TRBV4-2 | few | CASSQDEGRETQYF | TGTGCCAGCAGCCAAGATGAGGGGAGGGAGACCCAGTACTTC
TRBJ2-2 | TRBD1 | TRBV28 | few | CASGAPGGSNTGELFF | TGTGCCAGCGGGGCCCCAGGGGGATCGAACACCGGGGAGCTGTTTTTT
TRBJ2-7 | NA | TRBV19 | NA | CASSIGLAYEQYF | TGTGCCAGTAGTATCGGGCTAGCCTACGAGCAGTACTTC
TRBJ2-7 | TRBD2 | TRBV28 | many | CATGTSGSYEQYF | TGTGCCACCGGGACTAGCGGGAGTTACGAGCAGTACTTC
TRBJ2-7 | NA | TRBV28 | many | CVSVDSLSYEQYF | TGTGTTTCCGTGGACTCGCTCTCCTACGAGCAGTACTTC